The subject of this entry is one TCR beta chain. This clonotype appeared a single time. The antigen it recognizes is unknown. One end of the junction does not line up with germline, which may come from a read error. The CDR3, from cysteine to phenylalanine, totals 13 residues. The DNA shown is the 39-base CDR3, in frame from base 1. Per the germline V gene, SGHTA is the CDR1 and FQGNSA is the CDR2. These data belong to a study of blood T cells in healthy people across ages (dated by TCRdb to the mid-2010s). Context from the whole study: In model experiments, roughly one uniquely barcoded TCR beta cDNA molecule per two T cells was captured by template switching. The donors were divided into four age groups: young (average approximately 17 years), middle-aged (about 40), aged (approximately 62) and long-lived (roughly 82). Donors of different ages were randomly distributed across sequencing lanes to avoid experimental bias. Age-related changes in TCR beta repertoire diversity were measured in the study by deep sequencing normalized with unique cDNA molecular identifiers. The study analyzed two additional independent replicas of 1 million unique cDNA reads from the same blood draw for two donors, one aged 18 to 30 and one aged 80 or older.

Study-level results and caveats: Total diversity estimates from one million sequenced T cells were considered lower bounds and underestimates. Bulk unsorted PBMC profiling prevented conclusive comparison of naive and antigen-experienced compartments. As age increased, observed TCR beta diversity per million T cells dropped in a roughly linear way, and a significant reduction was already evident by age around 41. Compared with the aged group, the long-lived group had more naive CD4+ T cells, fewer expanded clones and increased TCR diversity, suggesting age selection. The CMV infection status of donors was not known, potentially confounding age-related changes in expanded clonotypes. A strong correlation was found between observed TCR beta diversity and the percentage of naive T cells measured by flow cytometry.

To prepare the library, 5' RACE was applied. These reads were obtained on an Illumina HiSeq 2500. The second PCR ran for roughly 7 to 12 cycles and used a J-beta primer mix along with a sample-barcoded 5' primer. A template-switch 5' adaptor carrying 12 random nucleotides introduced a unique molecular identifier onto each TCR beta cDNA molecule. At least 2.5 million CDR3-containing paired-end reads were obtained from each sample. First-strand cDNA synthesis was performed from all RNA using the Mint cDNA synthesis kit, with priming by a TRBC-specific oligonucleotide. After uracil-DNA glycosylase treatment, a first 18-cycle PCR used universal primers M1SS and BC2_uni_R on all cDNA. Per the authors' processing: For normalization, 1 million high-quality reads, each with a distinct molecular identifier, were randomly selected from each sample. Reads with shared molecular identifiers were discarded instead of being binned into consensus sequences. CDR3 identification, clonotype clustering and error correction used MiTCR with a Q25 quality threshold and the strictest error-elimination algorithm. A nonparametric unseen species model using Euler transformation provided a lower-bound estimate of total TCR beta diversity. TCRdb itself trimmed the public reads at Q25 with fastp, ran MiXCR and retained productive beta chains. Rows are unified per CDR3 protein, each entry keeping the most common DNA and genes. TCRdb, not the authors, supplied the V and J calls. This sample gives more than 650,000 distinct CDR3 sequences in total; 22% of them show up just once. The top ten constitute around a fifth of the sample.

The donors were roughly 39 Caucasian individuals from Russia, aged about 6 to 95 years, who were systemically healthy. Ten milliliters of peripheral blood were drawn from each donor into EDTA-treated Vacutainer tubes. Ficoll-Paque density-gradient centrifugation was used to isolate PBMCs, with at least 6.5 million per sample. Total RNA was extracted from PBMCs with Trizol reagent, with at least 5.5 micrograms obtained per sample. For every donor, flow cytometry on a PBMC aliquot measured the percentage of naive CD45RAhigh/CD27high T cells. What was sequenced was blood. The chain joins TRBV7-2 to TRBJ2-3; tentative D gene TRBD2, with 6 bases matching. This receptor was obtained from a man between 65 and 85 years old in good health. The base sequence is TGTGCCAGCAGCTTGGGGGGTTCAGATACGCGGTATTTT. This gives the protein CASSLGGSDTRYF.